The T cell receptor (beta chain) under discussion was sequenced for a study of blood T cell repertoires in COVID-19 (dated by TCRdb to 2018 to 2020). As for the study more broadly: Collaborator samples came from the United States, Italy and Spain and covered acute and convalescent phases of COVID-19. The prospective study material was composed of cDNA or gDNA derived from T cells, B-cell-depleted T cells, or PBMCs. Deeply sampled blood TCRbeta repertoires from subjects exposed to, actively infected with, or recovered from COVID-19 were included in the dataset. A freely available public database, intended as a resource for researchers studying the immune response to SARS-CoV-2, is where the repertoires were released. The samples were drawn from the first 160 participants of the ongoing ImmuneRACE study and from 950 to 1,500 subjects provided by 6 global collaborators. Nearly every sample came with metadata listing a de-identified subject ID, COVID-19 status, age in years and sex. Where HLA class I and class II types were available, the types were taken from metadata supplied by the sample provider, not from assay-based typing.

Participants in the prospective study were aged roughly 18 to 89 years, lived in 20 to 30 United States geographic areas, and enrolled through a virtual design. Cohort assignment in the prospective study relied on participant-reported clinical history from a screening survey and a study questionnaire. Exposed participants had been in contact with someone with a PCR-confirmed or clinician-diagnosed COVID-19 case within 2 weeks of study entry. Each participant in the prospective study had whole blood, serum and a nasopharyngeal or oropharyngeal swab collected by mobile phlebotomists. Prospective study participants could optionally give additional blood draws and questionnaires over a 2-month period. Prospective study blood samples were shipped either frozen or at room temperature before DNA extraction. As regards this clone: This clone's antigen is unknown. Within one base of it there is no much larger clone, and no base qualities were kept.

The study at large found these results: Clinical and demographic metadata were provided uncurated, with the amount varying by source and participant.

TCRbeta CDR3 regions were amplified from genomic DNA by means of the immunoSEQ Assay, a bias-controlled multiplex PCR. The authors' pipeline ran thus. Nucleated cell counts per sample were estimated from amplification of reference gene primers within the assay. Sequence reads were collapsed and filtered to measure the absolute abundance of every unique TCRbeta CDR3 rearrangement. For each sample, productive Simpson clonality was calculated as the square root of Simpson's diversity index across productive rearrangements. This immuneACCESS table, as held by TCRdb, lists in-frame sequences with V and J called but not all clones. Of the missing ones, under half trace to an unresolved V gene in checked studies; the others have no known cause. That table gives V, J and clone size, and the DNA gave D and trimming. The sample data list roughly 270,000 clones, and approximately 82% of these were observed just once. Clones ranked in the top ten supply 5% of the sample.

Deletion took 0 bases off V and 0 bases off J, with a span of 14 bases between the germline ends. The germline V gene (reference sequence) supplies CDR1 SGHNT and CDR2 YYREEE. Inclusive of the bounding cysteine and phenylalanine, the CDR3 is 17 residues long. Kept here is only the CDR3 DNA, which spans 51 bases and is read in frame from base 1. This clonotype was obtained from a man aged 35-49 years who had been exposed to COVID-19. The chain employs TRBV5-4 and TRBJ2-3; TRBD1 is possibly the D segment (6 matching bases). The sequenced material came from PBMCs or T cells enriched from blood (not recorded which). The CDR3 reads CASSLGQQGSSTDTQYF. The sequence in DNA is TGTGCCAGCAGCTTGGGACAACAGGGTTCTAGCACAGATACGCAGTATTTT.